A single sample gave rise to the 15 T cell receptor beta chains below, sequenced in a study of PD-1 blockade in classical Hodgkin lymphoma. All patients relapsed after autologous stem cell transplantation, and brentuximab vedotin exposure varied. Magnetic negative selection, applied to thawed PBMCs, was used to isolate the CD8+ T cells. Using immunoSEQ multiplex PCR, the repertoire was profiled, and TCRdb retains in-frame clones only, with some absent. The table shows about 8,200 clones, with about 86% occurring only once. Material: CD8+ T cells from blood, obtained at baseline. These receptors were obtained from a human donor with classical Hodgkin lymphoma.

This chain uses TRBV27 with TRBJ1-6; the D is unclear. The germline gives CDR1 MNHEY, CDR2 SMNVEV (reference sequence). Trimming removed 3 bases at V and 2 bases at J, with 5 bases between. This CDR3 has 14 amino acids. The DNA for the CDR3 is TGTGCCAGCAGTTTTCAGGCCTATAATTCACCCCTCCACTTT. Translation: CASSFQAYNSPLHF.

The chain employs TRBV2 and TRBJ2-3; perhaps D is TRBD1 or TRBD2 (5 bases each). The germline V gene has CDR1 SNHLY and CDR2 FYNNEI. This CDR3 is 15 amino acids long. Trimming pared 9 bases from V and 0 bases from J, leaving 16 bases between. The CDR3 is CASIEGRASTDTQYF. The CDR3, as DNA: TGTGCCAGTATAGAGGGCAGGGCTAGCACAGATACGCAGTATTTT.

In DNA form, the CDR3 reads TGTGCCAGCAGCCAAGATCTGGAACGGGAGGTGGGTGCAGATACGCAGTATTTT. It specifies CASSQDLEREVGADTQYF. The chain has TRBV4-2 and TRBJ2-3, with 7 bases aligning to TRBD2. CDR3 size: 18 residues. From germline, CDR1 is LGHNA and CDR2 YNFKEQ. Trimming removed 0 bases from V and 4 bases from J; junction bases left unmatched: 13.

This chain connects TRBV7-3 to TRBJ2-1, with a weak D call TRBD1 (5 bases). CDR1 is SGHTA and CDR2 is FQGTGA in the germline V gene. Trimming cost V 2 bases and J 7 bases, with 15 bases left between them. This CDR3 has 15 amino acids. The CDR3 region is CASSLGAIPSNEQFF. CDR3 nucleotide sequence: TGTGCCAGCAGCTTAGGGGCGATCCCTTCTAATGAGCAGTTCTTC. Looking up the rest from reference TRBV7-3 and TRBJ2-1 gives the full variable domain: GAGVSQTPSNKVTEKGKYVELRCDPISGHTALYWYRQSLGQGPEFLIYFQGTGAADDSGLPNDRFFAVRPEGSVSTLKIQRTERGDSAVYLCASSLGAIPSNEQFFGPGTRLTVL.

The rearrangement joins TRBV2 to TRBJ2-7; TRBD2 aligns across 8 bases. CDR1 SNHLY and CDR2 FYNNEI come from the germline V gene. The J segment lost 4 bases and the V segment lost 9 bases, leaving 8 bases of the junction unmatched. This CDR3 is built from 13 residues. CDR3 nucleotides: TGTGCCAGTGTAGCGGGACTAGGTTACGAGCAGTACTTC. Encoded protein: CASVAGLGYEQYF.

As DNA, the CDR3 is TGTGCCAGTACTTTCGCTTGGACCGGGGAGCTGTTTTTT. Its translation: CASTFAWTGELFF. The rearrangement uses TRBV19 and TRBJ2-2; D is uncertain. The germline V gene encodes CDR1 LNHDA and CDR2 SQIVND (reference sequence). Trimming left V 7 bases short and J 5 bases short, with 11 bases between. The CDR3 spans 13 residues.

The J gene is TRBJ2-1, the V gene TRBV7-9; a possible D gene is TRBD2 (7 bases). Trimming stripped 2 bases from V and 9 bases from J, with 17 bases between. Germline V gene data show CDR1 as SEHNR and CDR2 as FQNEAQ (reference sequence). This CDR3 spans 15 amino acids. The CDR3 DNA reads as TGTGCCAGCAGCTTAATCACAGGGAGGGGTAGTGAGCAGTTCTTC. This gives the protein CASSLITGRGSEQFF.

This clone was counted a single time. The chain couples TRBV27 to TRBJ1-1; possible D gene TRBD1, 5 bases. Germline values: CDR1 MNHEY, CDR2 SMNVEV (reference sequence). The CDR3 extends over 14 amino acids. Deletions cut 6 bases from V and 1 base from J, with 12 bases between. The CDR3 nucleotides read TGTGCCAGCAGGTTCGGGGCGGCGAACACTGAAGCTTTCTTT. Protein: CASRFGAANTEAFF.

This chain joins TRBV5-4 and TRBJ2-5, with 7 positions matching TRBD2. The V segment lost 2 bases and the J segment 2 bases; nucleotides outside the gene matches: 0. The length of the CDR3 is 13 residues. Per the germline V gene, CDR1 is SGHNT and CDR2 is YYREEE (reference sequence). CDR3 protein: CASSFGGQETQYF. The DNA for the CDR3 is TGTGCCAGCAGCTTCGGGGGGCAAGAGACCCAGTACTTC. Full variable domain (outside the CDR3, taken from reference TRBV5-4 and TRBJ2-5): ETGVTQSPTHLIKTRGQQVTLRCSSQSGHNTVSWYQQALGQGPQFIFQYYREEENGRGNFPPRFSGLQFPNYSSELNVNALELDDSALYLCASSFGGQETQYFGPGTRLLVL.

This clone came up a few times. The DNA for the CDR3 is TGTGCCAGCAAGGGGCACTACAATGAGCAGTTCTTC. Its protein product is CASKGHYNEQFF. The V gene is TRBV7-9, the J gene TRBJ2-1, with D perhaps matching TRBD1 (5 bases). This CDR3 spans 12 amino acids. Trimming removed 7 bases at V and 3 bases at J, with 7 bases between. The germline V gene has CDR1 SEHNR and CDR2 FQNEAQ (reference sequence). The complete variable domain, with remaining parts taken from reference TRBV7-9 and TRBJ2-1, reads DTGVSQNPRHKITKRGQNVTFRCDPISEHNRLYWYRQTLGQGPEFLTYFQNEAQLEKSRLLSDRFSAERPKGSFSTLEIQRTEQGDSAMYLCASKGHYNEQFFGPGTRLTVL.

The genes are TRBV6-5 and TRBJ2-7, with D perhaps given as TRBD1 or TRBD2 (5 bases each). Germline V CDR1 and CDR2: MNHEY, SVGAGI. The CDR3 loop spans 15 amino acids. V shed 3 bases and J shed 4 bases, with 16 bases lying between them. DNA for the CDR3: TGTGCCAGCAGTTATGGGGCGGACGGGAATTACGAGCAGTACTTC. Its translation: CASSYGADGNYEQYF.

The V call is TRBV13, the J call TRBJ1-1; 8 bases line up with TRBD1. This CDR3 region has 14 residues. V was clipped by 4 bases and J by 4 bases; unmatched bases: 5. CDR1 and CDR2 (germline): PRHDT, FYEKMQ (reference sequence). This chain's CDR3 is CASSSRQGSTEAFF. CDR3 bases: TGTGCCAGCAGCTCTCGACAGGGGTCCACTGAAGCTTTCTTT.

The CDR3 loop is CASSFFQRSTDTQYF. The CDR3 nucleotides are TGTGCCAGCAGTTTTTTTCAGAGGTCCACAGATACGCAGTATTTT. This sequence joins TRBV27 and TRBJ2-3; D not resolved. V was clipped by 3 bases and J by 2 bases, with 12 bases between them. Germline V gene lookup returns CDR1 MNHEY and CDR2 SMNVEV (reference sequence). The CDR3 runs to 15 residues.

The chain recombines TRBV6-5 with TRBJ1-5; no clear D. Germline loops: CDR1 MNHEY, CDR2 SVGAGI. The CDR3 sequence is 14 residues long. V lost 4 bases, J lost 2 bases, and 9 bases lay in between. The chain's CDR3 is CASSSAWGNQPQHF. Written as DNA, the CDR3 is TGTGCCAGCAGTTCTGCGTGGGGCAATCAGCCCCAGCATTTT.

In this sample, this clone turned up a few times. The rearrangement joins TRBV2 to TRBJ1-4; D not resolved. Trimming shortened V by 10 bases and J by 3 bases, and 12 bases separated the two germline ends. Per the germline V gene, CDR1 is SNHLY and CDR2 is FYNNEI. The CDR3 covers 13 residues. The CDR3 protein is CAIPWVANEKLFF. CDR3 bases: TGTGCCATCCCCTGGGTGGCTAATGAAAAACTGTTTTTT. The full variable domain, completed using reference TRBV2 and TRBJ1-4, is EPEVTQTPSHQVTQMGQEVILRCVPISNHLYFYWYRQILGQKVEFLVSFYNNEISEKSEIFDDQFSVERPDGSNFTLKIRSTKLEDSAMYFCAIPWVANEKLFFGSGTQLSVL.